This T cell receptor beta chain was sequenced in a study of T cell responses to AZD1222 COVID-19 vaccine. As regards this clone: Its antigen is not identified.

V was trimmed by 4 bases and J by 5 bases, leaving 7 bases between them. Per germline, CDR1 KGHDR and CDR2 SFDVKD. CDR3 length: 13 amino acids. Only in-frame clones appear in the TCRdb table, and some are missing; sequencing was by immunoSEQ multiplex PCR. The sample yields some 96,000 clones, about nine tenths seen once. Findings of the study overall: Reports say nearly half of spike-specific TCRs go after unmutated variant regions. Recipients of AZD1222 seropositive at baseline numbered only 5 or 6.

V is TRBV24-1 and J is TRBJ2-2; D gene unclear. This receptor was taken from an adult in good health. The starting material was peripheral blood, obtained on day 0 of AZD1222 vaccination. The CDR3 reads CATSEDGTGELFF. The CDR3, as DNA: TGTGCCACCAGTGAGGACGGGACCGGGGAGCTGTTTTTT.